This T cell receptor (beta chain) was identified during a study of T cell repertoires in cytomegalovirus infection. Across the whole study: From public TCR beta signatures came an indication of both CMV infection and matching HLA type.

Germline values: CDR1 LNHDA, CDR2 SQIVND (reference sequence). This CDR3 has 14 residues. Trimming took off 4 bases at V and 0 bases at J, with 7 bases between the two ends. Study-level findings and limits: Of the TCR beta families, the public ones yielded a cumulative frequency that identified carriers of CMV plus the relevant HLA. Clonotype analysis showed dominance of the ex vivo response by HLA-C-restricted CMV-specific TCR beta clonotypes.

This clonotype was observed a few times. Its antigen remains unknown. TCRdb re-analysed the reads in MiXCR, keeping a single row per CDR3 protein. The data contain fewer than 200,000 distinct CDR3 sequences, 8% to 10% of them singletons. Specimen: PBMCs. This clonotype was obtained from a human donor in good health (CMV status not recorded). Some clones in this sample may be carry-over from other donors' samples. The chain carries TRBV19 and TRBJ1-5; D not resolved. CDR3 sequence reads: CASSTSGSNQPQHF. The CDR3, as DNA: TGTGCCAGTAGTACCTCGGGTAGCAATCAGCCCCAGCATTTT.